This T cell receptor (beta chain) was captured in a study of vaccination effects on CD4 cells after COVID-19. The culture ran for approximately 10 days, and then CD4+ T cells were isolated. Days 3 and 7 were when half the medium was replaced with IL-2 medium. This CDR3 is built from 13 residues. Germline-derived CDR1 and CDR2 are LNHDA and SQIVND (reference sequence). V was trimmed by 8 bases and J by 6 bases, leaving 14 bases between them. About this clone itself: Its target is unknown.

Assay: immunoSEQ multiplex PCR; the TCRdb copy retains only in-frame clones and omits some. The table records about 46,000 clones, roughly 80% of them present only once. The chain has TRBV19 and TRBJ2-1; D possibly matches TRBD1 or TRBD2 (5 bases each). The clonotype was recovered from a human donor who had a prior SARS-CoV-2 infection. The sequences come from CD4+ T cells from PBMCs cultured without peptide, collected before COVID-19 vaccination. CDR3 amino acids: CASSRGVGNEQFF. The CDR3 nucleotides read TGTGCCAGTTCGAGAGGGGTGGGCAATGAGCAGTTCTTC.